This T cell receptor (beta chain) was sequenced in a study of regulatory T cells in long-lasting Graves disease. Regarding the study as a whole: Accuracy may have suffered from the small sample size.

In building TCR beta libraries, iRepertoire HTBI primers were used together with Arm-PCR of CDR3 regions. TCRdb passed the multiplex PCR reads through MiXCR, listing each CDR3 protein once. The data hold around 480,000 distinct CDR3 sequences, with about 16% observed a single time. This clonotype was counted at least ten times. Its antigen is not identified. The CDR3 covers 14 residues. Germline assignment: CDR1 SGHRS and CDR2 YFSETQ. The junction had 7 bases not matched to a gene; V was cut back by 4 bases and J by 3 bases. The sample's time point: newly diagnosed GD, antithyroid drugs for less than 3 months. PBMC-derived RNA was used for the TCR library. The same data also went into a second study, on T cells in Graves' hyperthyroidism and ophthalmopathy. That report notes: Diagnoses were made from clinical symptoms, serum measures (thyroxine and TRAb), thyroid ultrasound and orbital computed tomography.

The V and J genes are TRBV5-1 and TRBJ2-7, with TRBD2 identical over 7 bases. The sequencing used peripheral blood mononuclear cells (PBMCs), collected at new diagnosis, from a patient treated with antithyroid drugs. This TCR was recovered from a middle-aged man with Graves disease. CDR3 in amino acids: CASSGGAGIYEQYF. The DNA for the CDR3 is TGCGCCAGCAGCGGAGGAGCGGGAATCTACGAGCAGTACTTC.